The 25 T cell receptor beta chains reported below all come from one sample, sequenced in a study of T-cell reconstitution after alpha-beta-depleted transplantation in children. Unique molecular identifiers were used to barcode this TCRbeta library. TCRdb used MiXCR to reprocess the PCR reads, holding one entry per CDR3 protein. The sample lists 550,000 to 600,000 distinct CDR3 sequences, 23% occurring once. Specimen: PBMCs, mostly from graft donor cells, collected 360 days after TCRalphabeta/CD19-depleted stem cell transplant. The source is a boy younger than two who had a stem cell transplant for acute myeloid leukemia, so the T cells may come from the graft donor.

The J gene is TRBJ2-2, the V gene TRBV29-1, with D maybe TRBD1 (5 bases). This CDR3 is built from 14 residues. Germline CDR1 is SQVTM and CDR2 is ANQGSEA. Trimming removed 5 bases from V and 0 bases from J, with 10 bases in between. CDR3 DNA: TGCAGCGTTTTCGACAGTACGAACACCGGGGAGCTGTTTTTT. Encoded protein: CSVFDSTNTGELFF.

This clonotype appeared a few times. CDR3 amino acids: CASTGGLAGGTDTQYF. The CDR3 DNA follows: TGTGCCAGCACCGGGGGGCTAGCGGGGGGAACAGATACGCAGTATTTT. The V gene is TRBV7-2, the J gene TRBJ2-3; 11 bases are a match to TRBD2. The V gene's germline CDR1 is SGHTA and CDR2 FQGNSA. CDR3 length: 16 residues. V shed 7 bases and J 3 bases; nucleotides not matched to a gene: 9.

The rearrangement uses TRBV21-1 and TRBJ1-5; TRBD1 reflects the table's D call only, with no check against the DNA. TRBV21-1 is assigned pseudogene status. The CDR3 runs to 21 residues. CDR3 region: CASSNPPGQGEEVRSNQPQHF. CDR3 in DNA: TGTGCCAGCAGCAATCCCCCGGGACAGGGGGAAGAGGTTCGGAGCAATCAGCCCCAGCATTTT.

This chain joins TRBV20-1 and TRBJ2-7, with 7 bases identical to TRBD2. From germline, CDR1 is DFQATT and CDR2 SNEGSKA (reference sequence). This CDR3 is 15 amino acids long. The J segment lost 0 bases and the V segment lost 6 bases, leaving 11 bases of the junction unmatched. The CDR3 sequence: CSAAHGLVGSYEQYF. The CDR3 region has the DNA TGCAGTGCCGCCCATGGACTAGTGGGCTCCTACGAGCAGTACTTC.

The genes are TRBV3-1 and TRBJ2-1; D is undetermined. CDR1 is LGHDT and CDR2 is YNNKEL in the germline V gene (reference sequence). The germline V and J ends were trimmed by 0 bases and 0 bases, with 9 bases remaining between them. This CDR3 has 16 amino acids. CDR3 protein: CASSQETGGSYNEQFF. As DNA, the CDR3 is TGTGCCAGCAGCCAAGAGACCGGCGGCTCCTACAATGAGCAGTTCTTC.

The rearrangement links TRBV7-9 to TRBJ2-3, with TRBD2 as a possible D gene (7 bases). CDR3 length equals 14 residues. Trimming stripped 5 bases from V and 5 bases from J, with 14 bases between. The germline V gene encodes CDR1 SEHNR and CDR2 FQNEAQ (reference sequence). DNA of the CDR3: TGTGCCAGCAGCGGTCGGGGGGCGGAAGATACGCAGTATTTT. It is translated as CASSGRGAEDTQYF.

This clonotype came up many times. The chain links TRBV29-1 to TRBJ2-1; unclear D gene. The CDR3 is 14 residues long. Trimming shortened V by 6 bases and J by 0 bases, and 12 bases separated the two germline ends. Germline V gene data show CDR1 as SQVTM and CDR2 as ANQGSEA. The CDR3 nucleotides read TGCAGCGTCGCCGATAGGAGCTCCTACAATGAGCAGTTCTTC. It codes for CSVADRSSYNEQFF.

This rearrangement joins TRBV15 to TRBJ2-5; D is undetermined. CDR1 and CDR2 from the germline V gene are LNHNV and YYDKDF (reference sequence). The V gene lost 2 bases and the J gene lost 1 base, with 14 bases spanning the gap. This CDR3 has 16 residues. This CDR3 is CATSRPMVGLQETQYF. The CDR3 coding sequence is TGTGCCACCAGCAGACCAATGGTGGGCCTCCAAGAGACCCAGTACTTC.

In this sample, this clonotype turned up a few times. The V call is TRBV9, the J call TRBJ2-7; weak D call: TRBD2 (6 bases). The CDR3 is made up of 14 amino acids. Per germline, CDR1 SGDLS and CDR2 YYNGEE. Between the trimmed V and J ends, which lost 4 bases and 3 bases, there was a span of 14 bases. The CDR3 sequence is CASSLTGVFYEQYF. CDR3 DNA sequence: TGTGCCAGCAGCCTTACGGGAGTGTTCTACGAGCAGTACTTC.

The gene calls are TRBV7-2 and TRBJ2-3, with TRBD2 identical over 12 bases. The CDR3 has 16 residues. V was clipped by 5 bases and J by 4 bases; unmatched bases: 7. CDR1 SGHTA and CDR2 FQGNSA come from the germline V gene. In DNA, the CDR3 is TGTGCCAGCAGCCCTGGACTAGCGGGGAACGCAGATACGCAGTATTTT. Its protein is CASSPGLAGNADTQYF.

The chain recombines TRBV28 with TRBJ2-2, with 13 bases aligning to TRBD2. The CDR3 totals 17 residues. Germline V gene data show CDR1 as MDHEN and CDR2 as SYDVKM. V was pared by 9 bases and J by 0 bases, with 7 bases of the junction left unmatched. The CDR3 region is CASSGLAGDTNTGELFF. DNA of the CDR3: TGTGCCAGTTCTGGACTAGCGGGGGACACGAACACCGGGGAGCTGTTTTTT. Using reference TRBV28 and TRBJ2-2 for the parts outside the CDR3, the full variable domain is DVKVTQSSRYLVKRTGEKVFLECVQDMDHENMFWYRQDPGLGLRLIYFSYDVKMKEKGDIPEGYSVSREKKERFSLILESASTNQTSMYLCASSGLAGDTNTGELFFGEGSRLTVL.

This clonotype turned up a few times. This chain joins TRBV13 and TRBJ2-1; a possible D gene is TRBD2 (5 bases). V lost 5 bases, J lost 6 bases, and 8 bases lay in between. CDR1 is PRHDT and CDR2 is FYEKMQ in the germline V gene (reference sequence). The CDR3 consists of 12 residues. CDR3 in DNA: TGTGCCAGCAGCCGCGGGCCCAATGAGCAGTTCTTC. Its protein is CASSRGPNEQFF.

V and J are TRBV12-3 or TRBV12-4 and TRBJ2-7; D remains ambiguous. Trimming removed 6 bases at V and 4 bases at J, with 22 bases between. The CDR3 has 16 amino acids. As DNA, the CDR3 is TGTGCCAGCAGCTCAAGAGATCCCGGACCTTTGTACGAGCAGTACTTC. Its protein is CASSSRDPGPLYEQYF.

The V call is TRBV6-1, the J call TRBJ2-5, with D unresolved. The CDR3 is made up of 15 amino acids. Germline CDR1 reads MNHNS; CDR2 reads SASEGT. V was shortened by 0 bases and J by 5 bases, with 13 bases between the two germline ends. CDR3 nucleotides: TGTGCCAGCAGTGAAGCACGACGAAGAAGGGAGACCCAGTACTTC. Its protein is CASSEARRRRETQYF.

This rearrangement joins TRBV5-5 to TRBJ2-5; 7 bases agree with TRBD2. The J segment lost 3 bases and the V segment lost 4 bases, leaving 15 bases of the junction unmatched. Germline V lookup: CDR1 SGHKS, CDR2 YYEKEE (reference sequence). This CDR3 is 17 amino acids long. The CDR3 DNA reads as TGTGCCAGCAGCCGGGGGGACCGCGCTACCAAGAAAGAGACCCAGTACTTC. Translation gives CASSRGDRATKKETQYF.

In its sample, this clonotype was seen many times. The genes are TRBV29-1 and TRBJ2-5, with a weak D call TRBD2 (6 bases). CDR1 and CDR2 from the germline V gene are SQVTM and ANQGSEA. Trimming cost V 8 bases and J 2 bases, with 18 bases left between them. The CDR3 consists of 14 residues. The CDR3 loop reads CSLMGWRDQETQYF. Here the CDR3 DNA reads TGCAGCCTCATGGGGTGGAGGGATCAAGAGACCCAGTACTTC.

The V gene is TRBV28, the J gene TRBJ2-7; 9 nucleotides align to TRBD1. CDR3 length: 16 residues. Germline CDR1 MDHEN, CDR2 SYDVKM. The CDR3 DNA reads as TGTGCCAGCAGCAGCACCGGGACAGGGATGACCTACGAGCGGTACGTC. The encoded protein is CASSSTGTGMTYERYV.

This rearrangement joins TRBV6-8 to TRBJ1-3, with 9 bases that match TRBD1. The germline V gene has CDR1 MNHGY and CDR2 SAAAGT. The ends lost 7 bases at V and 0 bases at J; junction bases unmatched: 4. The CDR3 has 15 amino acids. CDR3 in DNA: TGTGCCAGCACTCCGACAGGGGGCTCTGGAAACACCATATATTTT. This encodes CASTPTGGSGNTIYF.

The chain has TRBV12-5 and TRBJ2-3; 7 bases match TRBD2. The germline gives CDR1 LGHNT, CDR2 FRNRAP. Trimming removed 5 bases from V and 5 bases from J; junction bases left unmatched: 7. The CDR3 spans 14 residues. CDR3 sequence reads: CASGPAGDGDTQYF. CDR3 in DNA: TGTGCTAGTGGTCCGGCGGGGGACGGAGATACGCAGTATTTT.

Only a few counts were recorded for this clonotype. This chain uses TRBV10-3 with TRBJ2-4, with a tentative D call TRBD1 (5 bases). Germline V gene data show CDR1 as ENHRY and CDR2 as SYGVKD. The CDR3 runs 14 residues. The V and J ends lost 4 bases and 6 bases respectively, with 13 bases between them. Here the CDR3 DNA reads TGTGCCATCAGTGGCGCAGGGCGAGGAAACATTCAGTACTTC. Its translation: CAISGAGRGNIQYF.

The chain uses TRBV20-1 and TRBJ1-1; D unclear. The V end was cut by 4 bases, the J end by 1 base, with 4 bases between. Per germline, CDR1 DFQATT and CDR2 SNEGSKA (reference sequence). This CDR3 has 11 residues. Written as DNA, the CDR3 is TGCAGTGCTAAAACGAACACTGAAGCTTTCTTT. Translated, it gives CSAKTNTEAFF.

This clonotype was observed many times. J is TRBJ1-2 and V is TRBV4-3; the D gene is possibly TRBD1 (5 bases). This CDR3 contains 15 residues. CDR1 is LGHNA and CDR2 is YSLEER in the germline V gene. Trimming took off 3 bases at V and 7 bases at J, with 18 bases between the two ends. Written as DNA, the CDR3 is TGCGCCAGCAGCCAGGACCGGGACCCAGGCCGTGGCTACACCTTC. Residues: CASSQDRDPGRGYTF.

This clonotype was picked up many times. The DNA of the CDR3 is TGTGCCACGTTACGTGCAGGTAACACTGAAGCTTTCTTT. This gives the protein CATLRAGNTEAFF. V gene TRBV28 combines with J gene TRBJ1-1; no clear D gene. From germline, CDR1 is MDHEN and CDR2 SYDVKM. The length of the CDR3 is 13 residues. The V end was cut by 10 bases, the J end by 2 bases, with 14 bases between.

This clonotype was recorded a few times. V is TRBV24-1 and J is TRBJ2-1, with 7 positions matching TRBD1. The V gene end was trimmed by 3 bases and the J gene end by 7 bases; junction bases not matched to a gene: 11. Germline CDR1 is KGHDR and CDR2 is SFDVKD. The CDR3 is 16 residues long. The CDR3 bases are TGTGCCACCAGTGATACATTCCGACAGGGTAGAAATGAGCAGTTCTTC. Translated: CATSDTFRQGRNEQFF.

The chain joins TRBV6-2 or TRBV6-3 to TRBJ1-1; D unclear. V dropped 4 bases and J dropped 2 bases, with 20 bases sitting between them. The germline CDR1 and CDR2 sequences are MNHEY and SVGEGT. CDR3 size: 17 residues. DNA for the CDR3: TGTGCCAGCAGTTTTCACCCATGGGGAGAATATAACACTGAAGCTTTCTTT. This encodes CASSFHPWGEYNTEAFF.